This T cell receptor (beta chain) emerged from a study of T-cell reconstitution after alpha-beta-depleted transplantation in children. Study-wide points: About two months after transplant, alpha-beta T cells reportedly came from several hundred expanded graft clones.

It was with unique molecular identifiers that the TCRbeta library was prepared. TCRdb recomputed calls from the PCR reads with MiXCR, one row per CDR3 protein. The table has hundreds of thousands of distinct CDR3 sequences, 6.5% to 10% seen once. In its sample, this clonotype was seen many times. Antigen: not known. V dropped 5 bases and J dropped 1 base, with 14 bases sitting between them. Germline-derived CDR1 and CDR2 are SEHNR and FQNEAQ (reference sequence). CDR3 size: 15 residues. This sequence joins TRBV7-9 and TRBJ1-1, with no clear D. The TCR originated in a male patient between 5 and 17 years old who had a stem cell transplant for acute lymphoblastic leukemia, so the T cells may come from the graft donor. The input for sequencing was PBMCs, mostly from graft donor cells, taken 180 days after TCRalphabeta/CD19-depleted stem cell transplant. The CDR3 region has the DNA TGTGCCAGCAGCATACGCAGGCAGGCGAACACTGAAGCTTTCTTT. This codes for CASSIRRQANTEAFF.